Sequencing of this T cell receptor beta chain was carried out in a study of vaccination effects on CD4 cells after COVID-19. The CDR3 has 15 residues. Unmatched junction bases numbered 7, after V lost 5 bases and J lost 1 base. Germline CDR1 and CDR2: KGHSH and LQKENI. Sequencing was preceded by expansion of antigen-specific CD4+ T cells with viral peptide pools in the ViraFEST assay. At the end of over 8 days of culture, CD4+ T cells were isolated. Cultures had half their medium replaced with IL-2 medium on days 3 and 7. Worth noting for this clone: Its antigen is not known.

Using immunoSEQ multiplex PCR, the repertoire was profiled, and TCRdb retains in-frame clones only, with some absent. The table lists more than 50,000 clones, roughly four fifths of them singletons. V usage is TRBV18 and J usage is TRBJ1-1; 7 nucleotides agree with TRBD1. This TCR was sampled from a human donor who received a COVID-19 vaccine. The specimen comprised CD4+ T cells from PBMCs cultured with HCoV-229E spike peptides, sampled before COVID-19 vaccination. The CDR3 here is CASSAYRGPNTEAFF. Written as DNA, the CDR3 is TGTGCCAGCTCAGCCTACAGGGGACCGAACACTGAAGCTTTCTTT.